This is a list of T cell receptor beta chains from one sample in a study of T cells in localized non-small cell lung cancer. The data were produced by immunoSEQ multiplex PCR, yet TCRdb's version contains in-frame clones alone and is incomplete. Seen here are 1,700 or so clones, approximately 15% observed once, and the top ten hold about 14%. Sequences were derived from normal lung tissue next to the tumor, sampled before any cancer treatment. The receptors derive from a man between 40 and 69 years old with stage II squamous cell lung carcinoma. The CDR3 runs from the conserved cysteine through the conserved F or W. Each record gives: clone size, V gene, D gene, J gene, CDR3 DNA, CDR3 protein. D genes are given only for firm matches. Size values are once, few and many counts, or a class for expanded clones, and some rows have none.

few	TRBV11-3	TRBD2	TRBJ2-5	TGTGCCAGCAGCTCTGGCGGGGGGACAGAGACCCAGTACTTC	CASSSGGGTETQYF
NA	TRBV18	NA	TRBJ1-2	TGTGCCAGCTCACCGACGGGAGGCTGGGGCTACACCTTC	CASSPTGGWGYTF
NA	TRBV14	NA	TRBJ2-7	TGTGCCAGCAGCCTTTCTGGGACGGGGTCGACCTACGAGCAGTACTTC	CASSLSGTGSTYEQYF
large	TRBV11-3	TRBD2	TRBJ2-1	TGTGCCAGCAGCTTCGAGTACGGGAGGATGGCCTACAATGAGCAGTTCTTC	CASSFEYGRMAYNEQFF
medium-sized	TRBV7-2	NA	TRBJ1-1	TGTGCCAGCAGCTTAGTACTGAACACTGAAGCTTTCTTT	CASSLVLNTEAFF
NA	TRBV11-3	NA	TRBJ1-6	TGTGCCAGCAGCTATTCCCTCCGGCTGGGGAATTCACCCCTCCACTTT	CASSYSLRLGNSPLHF
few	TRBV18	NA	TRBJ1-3	TGTGCCAGCTCCAGGGAAACCGGAAACACCATATATTTT	CASSRETGNTIYF
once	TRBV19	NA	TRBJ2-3	TGTGCCAGTAGTACCCCGTGGGGGGTAGGCACAGATACGCAGTATTTT	CASSTPWGVGTDTQYF
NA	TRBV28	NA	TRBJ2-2	TGTGCCAGCAGTTTCGCCTCCAGAAACACCGGGGAGCTGTTTTTT	CASSFASRNTGELFF
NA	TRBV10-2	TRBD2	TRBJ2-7	TGCGCCAGCAGACCGGGAGGATCGACGGAGCAGTACTTC	CASRPGGSTEQYF
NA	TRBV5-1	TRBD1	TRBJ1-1	TGCGCCAGCAGCACTGGACAGGACGAGAGCACTGAAGCTTTCTTT	CASSTGQDESTEAFF
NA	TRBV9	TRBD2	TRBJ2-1	TGTGCCAGCAGCCCCTGGACTAGCGGGAGTAATGAGCAGTTCTTC	CASSPWTSGSNEQFF
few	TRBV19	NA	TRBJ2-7	TGTGCCAGTAGTATGCGTAACGTAGGCTACGAGCAGTACTTC	CASSMRNVGYEQYF
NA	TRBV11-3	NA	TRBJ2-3	TGTGCCAGCAGCTTACAGGGGATCATTACAGATACGCAGTATTTT	CASSLQGIITDTQYF
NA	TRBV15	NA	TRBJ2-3	TGTGCCACCAGCACCAGGGCTGGAGAGGATACGCAGTATTTT	CATSTRAGEDTQYF
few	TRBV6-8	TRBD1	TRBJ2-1	TGTGCCAGCAGTTACTCCGGGACAGGAAAGCGTTACAATGAGCAGTTCTTC	CASSYSGTGKRYNEQFF
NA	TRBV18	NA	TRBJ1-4	TGTGCCAGCTCACCAGGGGTTCTTGGAAAACTGTTTTTT	CASSPGVLGKLFF
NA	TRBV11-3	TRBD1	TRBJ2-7	TGTGCCAGCAGTTTTCCGACAGGGGGAGGGTACGAGCAGTACTTC	CASSFPTGGGYEQYF
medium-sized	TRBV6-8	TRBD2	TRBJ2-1	TGTGCCAGCAGTGGGGGGGTAGCGGGATACAATGAGCAGTTCTTC	CASSGGVAGYNEQFF
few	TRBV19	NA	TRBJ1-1	TGTGCCAGTAGTGCCAGCATGAACACTGAAGCTTTCTTT	CASSASMNTEAFF
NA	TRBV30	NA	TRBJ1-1	TGTGCCTGGAGAGGGTACACTGAAGCTTTCTTT	CAWRGYTEAFF
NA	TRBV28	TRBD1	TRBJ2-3	TGTGCCAGCAGTTCCAGAAGAGACAGGGAAACAGATACGCAGTATTTT	CASSSRRDRETDTQYF
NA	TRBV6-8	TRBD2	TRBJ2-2	TGTGCCAGCAGTTACTCGGGACTAGCGGGGACCACCGGGGAGCTGTTTTTT	CASSYSGLAGTTGELFF
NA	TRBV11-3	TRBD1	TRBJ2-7	TGTGCCAGCAGCTCCGCCGGGACAGGGAAACACGAGCAGTACTTC	CASSSAGTGKHEQYF
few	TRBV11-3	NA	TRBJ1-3	TGTGCCAGCAGCTTGAGTCGGGGGGGGTTCCCTGGAAACACCATATATTTT	CASSLSRGGFPGNTIYF
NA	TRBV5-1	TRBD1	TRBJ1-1	TGCGCCAGCAGCTCGACAGGGGACGCTTACATGAACACTGAAGCTTTCTTT	CASSSTGDAYMNTEAFF
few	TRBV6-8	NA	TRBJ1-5	TGTGCCAGCGGGCCTCAGGTTGATCAGCCCCAGCATTTT	CASGPQVDQPQHF
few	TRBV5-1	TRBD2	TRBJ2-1	TGCGCCAGCAGCTTGATCGGCGGGGGGCCAGGTGAGCAGTTCTTC	CASSLIGGGPGEQFF
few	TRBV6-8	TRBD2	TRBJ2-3	TGTGCCAGCAGTTTTCCGCCGGGACTAGCGGGAGTGGTAGATACGCAGTATTTT	CASSFPPGLAGVVDTQYF
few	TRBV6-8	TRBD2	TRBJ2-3	TGTGCCATCAGTAGCGGGAGTGAGGGCACAGATACGCAGTATTTT	CAISSGSEGTDTQYF
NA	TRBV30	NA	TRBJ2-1	TGTGCCTGGAGTGTAGACGTACGCTCCTACAATGAGCAGTTCTTC	CAWSVDVRSYNEQFF
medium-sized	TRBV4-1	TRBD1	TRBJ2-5	TGCGCCAGCAGCCAAGAAGACAGGGGAGAGACCCAGTACTTC	CASSQEDRGETQYF
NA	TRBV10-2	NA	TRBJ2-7	TGCGCCAGCAGTGAGCCAGGGGAGGGCGAGCAGTACTTC	CASSEPGEGEQYF
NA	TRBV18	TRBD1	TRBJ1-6	TGTGCCAGCTCACCACCGGCCGGGACAGGGGATTATTCACCCCTCCACTTT	CASSPPAGTGDYSPLHF
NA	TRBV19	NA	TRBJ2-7	TGTGCCAGTAGTCCCCGTAACTCCTACGAGCAGTACTTC	CASSPRNSYEQYF
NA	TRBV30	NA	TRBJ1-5	TGTGCCTGGAGCGGTGGAGGAAATCAGCCCCAGCATTTT	CAWSGGGNQPQHF
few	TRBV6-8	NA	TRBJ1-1	TGTGCCAGCAGTTACTCTAAGGGGATTAGCACTGAAGCTTTCTTT	CASSYSKGISTEAFF
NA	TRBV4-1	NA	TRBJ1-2	TGCGCCAGCAGCCAAGATCGGGGAACAGGTCCCTATGGCTACACCTTC	CASSQDRGTGPYGYTF
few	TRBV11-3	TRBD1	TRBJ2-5	TGTGCTAGCAGCCGCGGGACAGGGGCAGAGACCCAGTACTTC	CASSRGTGAETQYF
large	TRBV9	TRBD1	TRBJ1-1	TGTGCCACCAGGGGACAGGGAATCGCTGAAGCTTTCTTT	CATRGQGIAEAFF
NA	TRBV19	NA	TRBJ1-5	TGTGCCAGTATGGCCGAATTCAATTTCCAGCCCCAGCATTTT	CASMAEFNFQPQHF
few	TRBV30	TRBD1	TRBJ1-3	TGTGCCTGGGATACTCCGGACAGGGGGAACACCATATATTTT	CAWDTPDRGNTIYF
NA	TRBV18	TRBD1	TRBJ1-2	TGTGCCAGCTCAAGACAGGGGGAGGGCTATGGCTACACCTTC	CASSRQGEGYGYTF
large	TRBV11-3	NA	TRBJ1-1	TGTGCCAGCAGCTTCGTGGGGGCGAACACTGAAGCTTTCTTT	CASSFVGANTEAFF
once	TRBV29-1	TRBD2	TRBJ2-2	TGCAGCGTTGAACTAGCGGGAGGGCAGACCGGGGAGCTGTTTTTT	CSVELAGGQTGELFF
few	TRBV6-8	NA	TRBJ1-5	TGTGCCAGCAGTCATACAGGGCCCCAGGGCAATCAGCCCCAGCATTTT	CASSHTGPQGNQPQHF
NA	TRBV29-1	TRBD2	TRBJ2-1	TGCAGCGCCCCCGGGACTAGCGGAGGTGCCTACAATGAGCAGTTCTTC	CSAPGTSGGAYNEQFF
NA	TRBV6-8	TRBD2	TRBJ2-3	TGTGCCAGCAGGCGGGGGGCCCTCACAGATACGCAGTATTTT	CASRRGALTDTQYF
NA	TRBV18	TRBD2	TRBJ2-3	TGTGCCAGCTCACCTCGACTAGCGGGAGGGCCGGGCACAGATACGCAGTATTTT	CASSPRLAGGPGTDTQYF
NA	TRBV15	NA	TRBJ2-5	TGTGCCACCAGCAGAGATAGGGGGGGCGAGACCCAGTACTTC	CATSRDRGGETQYF
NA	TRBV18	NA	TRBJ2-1	TGTGCCAGCTCACCGTCGGACGACAATGAGCAGTTCTTC	CASSPSDDNEQFF
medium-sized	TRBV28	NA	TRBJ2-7	TGTGCCAGCAGTTTCCGGGGGTCCGGGGGGTACTTC	CASSFRGSGGYF
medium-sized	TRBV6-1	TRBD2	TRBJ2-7	TGTGCCAGCAGTGAAGCGCTTTGGTCGGGACTAGCGGGCCAGCGCTCCTACGAGCAGTACTTC	CASSEALWSGLAGQRSYEQYF
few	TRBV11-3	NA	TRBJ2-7	TGTGCCAGCAGCTTAGTGTCAGGTTGGATGGACGAGCAGTACTTC	CASSLVSGWMDEQYF
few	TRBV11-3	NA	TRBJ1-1	TGTGCCAGCAGCTCAGAAACAGGGTGGAGCACTGAAGCTTTCTTT	CASSSETGWSTEAFF